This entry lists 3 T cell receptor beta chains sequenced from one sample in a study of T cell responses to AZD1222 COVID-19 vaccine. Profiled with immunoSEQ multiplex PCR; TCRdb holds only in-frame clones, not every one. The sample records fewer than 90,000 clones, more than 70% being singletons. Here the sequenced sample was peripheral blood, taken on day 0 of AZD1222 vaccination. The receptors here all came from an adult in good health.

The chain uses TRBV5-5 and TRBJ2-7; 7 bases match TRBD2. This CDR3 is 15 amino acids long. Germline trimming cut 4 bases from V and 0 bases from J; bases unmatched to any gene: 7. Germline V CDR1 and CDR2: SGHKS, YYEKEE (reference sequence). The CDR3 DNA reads TGTGCCAGCAGCCCAGTGAGCGGGAACTCCTACGAGCAGTACTTC. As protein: CASSPVSGNSYEQYF.

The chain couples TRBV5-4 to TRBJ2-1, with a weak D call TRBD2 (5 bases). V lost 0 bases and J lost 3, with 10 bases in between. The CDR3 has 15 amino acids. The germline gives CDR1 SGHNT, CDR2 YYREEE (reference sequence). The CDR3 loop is CASSLEASSYNEQFF. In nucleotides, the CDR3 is TGTGCCAGCAGCTTGGAGGCTAGCAGCTACAATGAGCAGTTCTTC.

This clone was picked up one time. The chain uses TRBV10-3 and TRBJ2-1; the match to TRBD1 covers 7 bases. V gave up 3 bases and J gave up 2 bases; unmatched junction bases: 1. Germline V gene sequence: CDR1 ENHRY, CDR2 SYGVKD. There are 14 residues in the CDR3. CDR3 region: CAISDQGAYNEQFF. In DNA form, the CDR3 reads TGTGCCATCAGTGATCAGGGGGCCTACAATGAGCAGTTCTTC.